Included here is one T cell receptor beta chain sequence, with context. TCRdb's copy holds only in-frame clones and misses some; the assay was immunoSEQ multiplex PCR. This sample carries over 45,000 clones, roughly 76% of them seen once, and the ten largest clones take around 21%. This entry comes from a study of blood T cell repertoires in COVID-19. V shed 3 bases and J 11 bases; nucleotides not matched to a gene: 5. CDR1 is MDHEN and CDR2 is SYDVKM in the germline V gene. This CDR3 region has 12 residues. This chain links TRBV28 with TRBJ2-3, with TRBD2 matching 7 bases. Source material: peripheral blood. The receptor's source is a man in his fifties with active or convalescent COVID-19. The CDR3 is CASSFVGGWQYF. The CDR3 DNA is TGTGCCAGCAGTTTTGTGGGAGGGTGGCAGTATTTT.